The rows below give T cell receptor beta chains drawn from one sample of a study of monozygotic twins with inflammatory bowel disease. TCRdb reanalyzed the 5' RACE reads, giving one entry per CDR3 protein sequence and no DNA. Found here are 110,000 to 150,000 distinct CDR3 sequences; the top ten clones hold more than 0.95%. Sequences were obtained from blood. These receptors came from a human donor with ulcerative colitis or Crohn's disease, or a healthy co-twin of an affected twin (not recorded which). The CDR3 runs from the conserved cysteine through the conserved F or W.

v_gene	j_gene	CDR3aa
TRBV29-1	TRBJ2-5	CSVESLGQETQYF
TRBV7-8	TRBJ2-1	CASSLAGRTGRSYNEQFF
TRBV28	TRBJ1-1	CASSLGNRGENTEAFF
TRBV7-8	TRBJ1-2	CASSSSGTPLSGYTF
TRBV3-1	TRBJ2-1	CASSQVPLELEQFF
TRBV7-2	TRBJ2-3	CASSSPKNTQYF
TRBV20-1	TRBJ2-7	CSASWDRGAYEQYF
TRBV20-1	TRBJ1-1	CSARDGQGRTEAFF
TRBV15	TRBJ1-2	CATSWTGGASGYTF
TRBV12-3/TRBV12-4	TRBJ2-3	CASSAYAGTQYF
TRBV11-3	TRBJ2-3	CASSFTGTPEGDTQYF
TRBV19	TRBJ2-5	CASSIRLAGVETQYF
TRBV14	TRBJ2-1	CASSQDPRTTSEQFF
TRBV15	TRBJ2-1	CATSRESSYNEQFF
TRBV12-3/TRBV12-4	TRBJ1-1	CASSLGPEAFF
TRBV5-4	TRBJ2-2	CASSLMTRDTGELFF
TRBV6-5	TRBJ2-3	CATNRGLAGLVSTDTQYF
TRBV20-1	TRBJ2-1	CSARDLNGRGRDEQFF
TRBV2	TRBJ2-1	CASNPTRIPYNEQFF
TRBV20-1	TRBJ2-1	CSALSGYNEQFF
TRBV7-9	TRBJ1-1	CASSPAGRATEAFF
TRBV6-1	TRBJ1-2	CASKSTDYGYTF
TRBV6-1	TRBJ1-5	CASRTTISNQPQHF
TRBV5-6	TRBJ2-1	CASSPEGLARYNEQFF
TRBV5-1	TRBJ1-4	CASSLGREKLFF
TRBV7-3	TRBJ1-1	CASSLNAGNTEAFF
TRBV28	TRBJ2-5	CASNTVWAGVGQETQYF
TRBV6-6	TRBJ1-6	CASSPGTLNSPLHF
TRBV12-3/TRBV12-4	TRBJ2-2	CASSGQGENTGELFF
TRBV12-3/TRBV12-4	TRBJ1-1	CASSIGTAQEAFF
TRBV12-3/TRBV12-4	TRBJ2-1	CASSLPGTHNEQFF
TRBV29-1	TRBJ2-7	CSVEAVGRVSYEQYF
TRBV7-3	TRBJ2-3	CASSLAGGLDTQYF
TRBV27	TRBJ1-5	CASSSIPGTGIRNQPQHF
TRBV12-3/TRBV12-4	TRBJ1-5	CASSLETGGAGSGPQHF
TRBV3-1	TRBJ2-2	CASSPRLGGELFF
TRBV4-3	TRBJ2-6	CASSQGSSGANVLTF
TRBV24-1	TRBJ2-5	CATSEDYRVGETQYF
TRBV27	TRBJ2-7	CASSLMTSGNYEQYF
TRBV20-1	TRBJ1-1	CSAPTGGQTEAFF
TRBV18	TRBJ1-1	CASSPDLEAFF
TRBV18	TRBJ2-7	CASSPGGEQYF